This T cell receptor beta chain was identified in a study of blood T cell repertoires in COVID-19. Study information: Acute-phase and convalescent COVID-19 samples originated in the United States, Italy and Spain.

Clones were read by immunoSEQ multiplex PCR, and TCRdb kept only the in-frame ones, dropping some. The repertoire consists of about 200,000 clones, with 80% occurring once and the leading ten covering about 13%. This sequence was found in a human donor in a cohort sampled during active COVID-19. Material: peripheral blood.

The CDR3 here is CASSMSTTNEKLFF. The CDR3 DNA reads as TGTGCCAGTAGTATGTCAACAACTAATGAAAAACTGTTTTTT. This chain links TRBV19 with TRBJ1-4, with D unclear. Trimming pared 3 bases from V and 0 bases from J, leaving 5 bases between. This CDR3 has 14 amino acids. Germline CDR1 LNHDA, CDR2 SQIVND (reference sequence).